Detailed here is one T cell receptor (beta chain). Its binding antigen is unknown. There are no base qualities to consult, and no much larger clone falls within one base. The receptor library was made with 5' RACE. TCRdb records Illumina HiSeq 2500 as the sequencer. A second 7 to 11 cycle PCR used a sample-barcoded 5' primer and a J-beta primer mix. A unique molecular identifier was introduced onto each TCR beta cDNA molecule by a template-switch 5' adaptor carrying 12 random nucleotides. Each sample yielded at least 2.5 million CDR3-containing paired-end reads. First-strand cDNA synthesis was performed from all RNA using the Mint cDNA synthesis kit, with priming by a TRBC-specific oligonucleotide. Following uracil-DNA glycosylase treatment, all cDNA underwent a first 18-cycle PCR with the universal primers M1SS and BC2_uni_R. The paper's data handling went like this. Each sample was normalized by randomly selecting 1 million high-quality reads, each carrying a distinct molecular identifier. Reads with shared molecular identifiers were discarded instead of being binned into consensus sequences. MiTCR, set to a Q25 quality threshold and the strictest error-elimination algorithm, was used for CDR3 identification, clonotype clustering and error correction. A nonparametric unseen species model with Euler transformation was used to estimate a lower bound on total TCR beta diversity. TCRdb redid the processing of the public reads, applying fastp at Q25 and MiXCR, and retained in-frame beta chains. Every entry covers one CDR3 protein and lists the most common genes and DNA from its rows. The V and J calls follow TCRdb's processing rather than the paper's. In all, the sample holds 580,000 or so distinct CDR3 sequences, and around half of those were seen once. Approximately 25% of the sample is taken by the ten largest.

This record comes from a study of blood T cells in healthy people across ages (dated by TCRdb to the mid-2010s). Concerning the study at large: In model experiments, template switching captured about one uniquely barcoded TCR beta cDNA molecule for every two T cells. Using the same blood draw, the study looked at two additional independent replicas of 1 million unique cDNA reads for two donors, one aged 18 to 30 and the other aged 80 or older. Age-related changes in TCR beta repertoire diversity were measured in the study by deep sequencing normalized with unique cDNA molecular identifiers. Donors were grouped into four age groups: young (average roughly 17 years), middle-aged (39), aged (roughly 67) and long-lived (roughly 80). To avoid experimental bias, donors of different ages were randomly spread across the sequencing lanes. Overall study results and their limits: Total diversity estimates from one million sequenced T cells were considered lower bounds and underestimates. As age increased, observed TCR beta diversity per million T cells dropped in a roughly linear way, and a significant reduction was already evident by age 40. Bulk unsorted PBMC profiling prevented conclusive comparison of naive and antigen-experienced compartments. Compared with the aged group, more naive CD4+ T cells, fewer expanded clones and increased TCR diversity were shown by the long-lived group, suggesting age selection. There was a strong correlation between observed TCR beta diversity and the percentage of naive T cells measured by flow cytometry. The CMV infection status of donors was not known, potentially confounding age-related changes in expanded clonotypes.

Systemically healthy Caucasian individuals from Russia, around 38 in total and aged roughly 6 to 90 years, were included as donors. About 9.1 milliliters of peripheral blood were collected from each donor into EDTA-treated Vacutainer tubes. PBMCs were isolated by Ficoll-Paque density-gradient centrifugation, with at least 6 million obtained per sample. Trizol reagent was used to extract total RNA from the PBMCs, yielding at least 6 micrograms per sample. Naive CD45RAhigh/CD27high T cell percentages were measured by flow cytometry on a PBMC aliquot from every donor. From its cysteine to its phenylalanine, the CDR3 spans 13 amino acids. The read is trimmed to its CDR3 DNA, 39 bases read in frame from base 1. Reading the germline V gene gives CDR1 SGHVS and CDR2 FNYEAQ.

The origin of this receptor is a man older than 75 in good health. Sequencing input: blood. This chain joins TRBV7-6 to TRBJ2-5, with 7 central nucleotides matching TRBD1. With the DNA end fitting TRBJ2-7 better, the J assignment may be wrong. The bases read TGTGCCAGCAGCCCGGGACAGCGATACGAGCAGTACTTC. Translated, this is CASSPGQRYEQYF.